This TCR beta chain was identified during a study of graft-versus-host responses after intestinal transplantation. In the study overall: Multivisceral, liver-intestinal, or isolated intestinal transplants were given to recipients. Each patient got anti-thymocyte globulin induction, then tacrolimus and steroids for around three years. Overall study findings and caveats: Where graft-donor T cell macrochimerism was present, patients had high graft-versus-host to host-versus-graft clonal ratios in allografts. GvH clones were found in recipient marrow; some appeared first in ileum or blood.

For this clone: No antigen is known for it.

The CDR3 is 16 amino acids. J lost 6 bases, V lost 5 bases, and 6 bases had no gene match. CDR1 SGHVS and CDR2 FNYEAQ come from the germline V gene. The assay was immunoSEQ multiplex PCR, and TCRdb's table has in-frame clones only and misses some. The table has over 40,000 clones, around 85% seen once. The genes are TRBV7-6 and TRBJ2-2; 13 bases fit TRBD2. The sequence was collected from a human donor who was the organ donor for an intestinal transplant. Here the sequenced sample was unstimulated CD4+ T cells sorted from spleen or lymph node cells, taken before transplant. For the CDR3, the DNA is TGTGCCAGCAGCGGCGGACTAGCGGGAGACCCCGGGGAGCTGTTTTTT. As protein: CASSGGLAGDPGELFF. Variable domain in full (rest from reference TRBV7-6 and TRBJ2-2): GAGVSQSPRYKVTKRGQDVALRCDPISGHVSLYWYRQALGQGPEFLTYFNYEAQQDKSGLPNDRFSAERPEGSISTLTIQRTEQRDSAMYRCASSGGLAGDPGELFFGEGSRLTVL.